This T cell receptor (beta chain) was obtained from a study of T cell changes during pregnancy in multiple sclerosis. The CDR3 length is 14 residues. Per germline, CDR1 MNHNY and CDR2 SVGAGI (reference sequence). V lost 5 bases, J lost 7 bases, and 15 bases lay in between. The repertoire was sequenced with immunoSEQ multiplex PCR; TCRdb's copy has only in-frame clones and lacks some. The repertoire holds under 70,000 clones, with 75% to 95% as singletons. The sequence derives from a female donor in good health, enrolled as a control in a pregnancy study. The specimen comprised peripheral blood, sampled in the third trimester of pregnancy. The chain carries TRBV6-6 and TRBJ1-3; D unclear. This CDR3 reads CASSGGASVNTIYF. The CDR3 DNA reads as TGTGCCAGCAGTGGCGGAGCTTCGGTCAACACCATATATTTT.